This is a list of T cell receptor beta chains from one sample in a study of T cells after yellow fever vaccination. TCRdb itself ran the 5' RACE reads through MiXCR, one entry per CDR3 protein. The sample lists around 70,000 distinct CDR3 sequences; more than 5.5% were seen once. The sample consisted of CD8+ T cells sorted from PBMCs, taken about 5 days after the first yellow fever vaccination. All receptors come from a man younger than 35 who received the YFV17D yellow fever vaccine. Both conserved end residues are part of each CDR3.

TRBV7-2 CASSLLAGGFETQYF
TRBV12-3/TRBV12-4 CASSFSAGYTAFF
TRBV27 CASSLLSGTPSGANVLTF
TRBV29-1 CSVGGGVHVEQFF
TRBV7-9 CASSQTVGYTF
TRBV12-3/TRBV12-4 CASSWSPYNEQFF
TRBV6-2/TRBV6-3 CASSYSRSRRNTEAFF
TRBV4-2 CASSRGTSGTDTQYF
TRBV6-5 CASSYFPTGASYEQYF
TRBV9 CASSSTANYGYTF
TRBV27 CASSGLTRLETQYF
TRBV7-8 CASSLETSGAGDTQYF
TRBV11-2 CASSLGSRQETQYF
TRBV29-1 CSVDRTGTYNEQFF
TRBV4-3 CASSQDIRGTGHNEQFF
TRBV4-1 CASSQVQGPGNTIYF
TRBV6-2/TRBV6-3 CASSPPNLLTGELFF
TRBV12-3/TRBV12-4 CASSPDSPDTQYF
TRBV20-1 CSAADSRSTLEAFF
TRBV10-3 CAISDPTATLIPNSALHF